The next 3 T cell receptor beta chains were all read from a single sample in a study of blood T cell repertoires in COVID-19. TCRdb's copy holds only in-frame clones and misses some; the assay was immunoSEQ multiplex PCR. The sample lists about 130,000 clones, around four fifths occurring once. Material for sequencing was peripheral blood. These receptors came from a man aged 55-75 years with acute or convalescent COVID-19.

V is TRBV4-2 and J is TRBJ2-3; D remains unclear. Germline V CDR1 and CDR2: LGHNA, YNFKEQ. CDR3 size: 15 residues. Deletions cut 8 bases from V and 2 bases from J, with 17 bases between. The CDR3, as DNA: TGTGCCAGCTCGTCTGACGGAGAAGCCACAGATACGCAGTATTTT. This encodes CASSSDGEATDTQYF.

This clone was seen a handful of times. The chain has TRBV27 and TRBJ1-6; a weak D match, TRBD1 (5 bases). V was pared by 5 bases and J by 7 bases, with 15 bases between. The CDR3 sequence is 15 residues long. Germline lookup yields CDR1 MNHEY and CDR2 SMNVEV (reference sequence). CDR3: CASSRQGDKNSPLHF. CDR3 nucleotide sequence: TGTGCCAGCAGTCGCCAAGGGGATAAGAATTCACCCCTCCACTTT.

This chain joins TRBV30 and TRBJ1-4, with 9 bases identical to TRBD1. The CDR3 consists of 13 residues. Germline assignment: CDR1 GTSNPN and CDR2 SVGIG (reference sequence). Germline trimming cut 7 bases from V and 5 bases from J; bases unmatched to any gene: 5. This CDR3 is CAFGTGTNEKLFF. DNA of the CDR3: TGTGCCTTCGGGACAGGGACAAATGAAAAACTGTTTTTT.